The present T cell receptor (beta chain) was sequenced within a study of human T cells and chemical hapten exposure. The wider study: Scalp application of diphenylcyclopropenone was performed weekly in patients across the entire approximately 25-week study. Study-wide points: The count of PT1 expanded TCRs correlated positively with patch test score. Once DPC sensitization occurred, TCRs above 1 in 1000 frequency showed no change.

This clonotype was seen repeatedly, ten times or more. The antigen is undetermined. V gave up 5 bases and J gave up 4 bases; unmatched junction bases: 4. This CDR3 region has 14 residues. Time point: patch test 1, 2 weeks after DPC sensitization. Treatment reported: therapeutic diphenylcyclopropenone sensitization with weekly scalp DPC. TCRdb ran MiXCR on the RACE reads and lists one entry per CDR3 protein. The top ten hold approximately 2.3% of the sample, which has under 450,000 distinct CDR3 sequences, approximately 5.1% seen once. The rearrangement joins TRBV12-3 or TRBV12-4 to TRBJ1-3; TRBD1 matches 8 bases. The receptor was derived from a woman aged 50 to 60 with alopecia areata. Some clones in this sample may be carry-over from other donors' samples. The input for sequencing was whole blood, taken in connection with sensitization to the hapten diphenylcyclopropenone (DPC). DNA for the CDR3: TGTGCCAGCAGTCCGGGACAGGCGGGAAACACCATATATTTT. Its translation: CASSPGQAGNTIYF.